Each of the 3 T cell receptor beta chains below was sequenced from the same sample in a study of T cell repertoires in cytomegalovirus infection (dated by TCRdb to about 2019). According to the study, the label for this sample's treatment or condition signals: in vitro stimulation with specific CMV peptide epitopes to enrich CMV-specific T cells. The antigens of these receptors remain unknown. Reads for this sample came from an Illumina HiSeq 1500. TCRdb trimmed the raw reads at Q25, called clones with MiXCR and kept productive beta chains. Rows with one shared CDR3 protein collapse into an entry with the most common genes and DNA. The sample records under 350,000 distinct CDR3 sequences, less than 25% of which are singletons. Of the sample, around 20% is held by the ten largest clones. Sample: cultured PBMCs, taken from culture after CMV antigen stimulation. The receptors come from a human donor in good health (CMV status not recorded). Some clones in this sample may be carry-over from other donors' samples.

The V call is TRBV24-1, the J call TRBJ2-5; TRBD1 agrees at 10 bases. J gave up 5 bases and V 11 bases, and 13 bases lay outside the gene matches. Germline loops: CDR1 KGHDR, CDR2 SFDVKD. This CDR3 has 15 amino acids. The CDR3 region is CASSLGTGVTETQYF. CDR3 DNA: TGTGCCAGCTCGTTAGGGACAGGGGTTACGGAGACCCAGTACTTC.

The chain employs TRBV11-3 and TRBJ2-3; TRBD1 matches 8 bases. Trimming took 3 bases from V and 3 from J; bases not matched to a gene: 11. Germline V gives CDR1 SGHNT, CDR2 YENEEA. The CDR3 totals 17 residues. In DNA form, the CDR3 reads TGTGCCAGCAGCTTCCGGGGACGAACAGGGGGGACAGATACGCAGTATTTT. It encodes CASSFRGRTGGTDTQYF.

The V gene is TRBV6-2 or TRBV6-3, the J gene TRBJ2-4, with TRBD2 identical over 9 bases. This CDR3 is built from 18 residues. CDR1 MNHEY and CDR2 SVGEGT come from the germline V gene. J gave up 2 bases and V 0 bases, and 8 bases lay outside the gene matches. This CDR3 reads CASSYSVGGRVSKNIQYF. Written as DNA, the CDR3 is TGTGCCAGCAGTTACTCCGTTGGCGGGAGGGTGTCCAAAAACATTCAGTACTTC.